A single sample gave rise to the 23 T cell receptor beta chains below, sequenced in a study of blood T cell repertoires in COVID-19. Data came from immunoSEQ multiplex PCR; TCRdb stores just in-frame clones and leaves some out. The table has roughly 230,000 clones, approximately 82% seen once. Sequencing input: peripheral blood. These receptors all come from a man aged 35 to 55 with active or convalescent COVID-19.

The V and J genes are TRBV18 and TRBJ2-7; a weak D match, TRBD1 (6 bases). Germline V gene data show CDR1 as KGHSH and CDR2 as LQKENI. Trimming removed 11 bases at V and 0 bases at J, with 14 bases between. There are 13 residues in the CDR3. The CDR3 sequence is CASLRDTSYEQYF. CDR3 sequence (DNA): TGTGCCTCCCTCCGGGACACCTCCTACGAGCAGTACTTC.

The chain has TRBV24-1 and TRBJ2-5; 10 positions match TRBD2. The V segment lost 9 bases and the J segment 2 bases; nucleotides outside the gene matches: 8. From germline, CDR1 is KGHDR and CDR2 SFDVKD. The CDR3 spans 15 residues. The CDR3 spells CATARASGGQETQYF. In nucleotides, the CDR3 is TGTGCCACCGCTCGGGCTAGCGGGGGTCAAGAGACCCAGTACTTC.

The rearrangement links TRBV30 to TRBJ2-7; TRBD1 matches 7 bases. CDR3 length: 14 amino acids. J was trimmed by 2 bases and V by 3 bases; bases with no gene match: 7. Per the germline V gene, CDR1 is GTSNPN and CDR2 is SVGIG (reference sequence). CDR3 sequence: CAWRPFGTAYEQYF. The CDR3 DNA is TGTGCCTGGAGGCCCTTCGGGACAGCCTACGAGCAGTACTTC.

The chain employs TRBV9 and TRBJ1-4; the D is unclear. Trimming shortened V by 4 bases and J by 7 bases, and 14 bases separated the two germline ends. Germline CDR1 SGDLS, CDR2 YYNGEE. The CDR3 spans 14 residues. CDR3 residues: CASSPGRRGEKLFF. In DNA, the CDR3 is TGTGCCAGCAGCCCCGGACGGCGGGGTGAAAAACTGTTTTTT.

This chain connects TRBV4-1 to TRBJ1-4; D is undetermined. The germline gives CDR1 MGHRA, CDR2 YSYEKL. The CDR3 is 16 amino acids. Trimming removed 4 bases from V and 6 bases from J, with 18 bases in between. The CDR3 DNA is TGCGCCAGCAGCCTCCAATCCTCAGGTACAGATGAAAAACTGTTTTTT. Amino acid sequence: CASSLQSSGTDEKLFF.

The chain has TRBV25-1 and TRBJ1-5; D possibly corresponds to TRBD1 (6 bases). CDR3 size: 13 residues. Trimming shortened V by 4 bases and J by 3 bases, and 7 bases separated the two germline ends. CDR1 MGHDK and CDR2 SYGVNS come from the germline V gene. DNA for the CDR3: TGTGCCAGCAGTGGACAGGTCAATCAGCCCCAGCATTTT. Its protein product is CASSGQVNQPQHF.

The J gene is TRBJ1-6, the V gene TRBV3-1 (or the pseudogene TRBV3-2), with 7 bases that match TRBD1. Germline V gene data show CDR1 as LGHDT and CDR2 as YNNKEL (reference sequence). This CDR3 has 14 amino acids. Trimming removed 6 bases from V and 7 bases from J; junction bases left unmatched: 6. CDR3 sequence: CASSPGQRNSPLHF. The CDR3 coding sequence is TGTGCCAGCAGTCCGGGACAGAGGAATTCACCCCTCCACTTT.

The chain links TRBV5-1 to TRBJ2-1; TRBD1 is a possible D gene (6 bases). CDR1 is SGHRS and CDR2 is YFSETQ in the germline V gene. The CDR3 is 18 amino acids. V lost 6 bases, J lost 2 bases, and 24 bases lay in between. CDR3 in DNA: TGCGCCAGCACCCCTATCCACGGCCACAGGGTCCCCTACAATGAGCAGTTCTTC. It encodes CASTPIHGHRVPYNEQFF.

The chain couples TRBV11-3 to TRBJ2-5; a weak D match, TRBD1 (5 bases). Per germline, CDR1 SGHNT and CDR2 YENEEA. This CDR3 is 11 amino acids long. Deletions cut 3 bases from V and 7 bases from J, with 6 bases between. The CDR3 coding sequence is TGTGCCAGCAGCTTCACAGGGACCCAGTACTTC. Translated, it gives CASSFTGTQYF.

The count of this clone is one. The CDR3 DNA sequence: TGTGCCAGTAGTTTTAGTCGGGAGGGTGAAAAACTGTTTTTT. As protein: CASSFSREGEKLFF. The V call is TRBV19, the J call TRBJ1-4; D is unresolved. This CDR3 has 14 amino acids. Trimming pared 5 bases from V and 7 bases from J, leaving 14 bases between. Per the germline V gene, CDR1 is LNHDA and CDR2 is SQIVND (reference sequence).

The gene calls are TRBV15 and TRBJ1-1; 9 nucleotides agree with TRBD1. V was clipped by 5 bases and J by 5 bases; unmatched bases: 6. Looked up from germline, CDR1 is LNHNV and CDR2 is YYDKDF (reference sequence). The CDR3 spans 14 residues. The CDR3 protein is CATSAGQGWTEAFF. CDR3 sequence (DNA): TGTGCCACCAGCGCGGGACAGGGTTGGACTGAAGCTTTCTTT.

The chain is built from TRBV29-1 and TRBJ1-5; 7 bases match TRBD1. CDR1 and CDR2 (germline): SQVTM, ANQGSEA. The CDR3 is 13 amino acids. Trimming removed 5 bases from V and 5 bases from J; junction bases left unmatched: 6. Here the CDR3 DNA reads TGCAGCGTTAGTACAGGGGAAGATCAGCCCCAGCATTTT. Its protein is CSVSTGEDQPQHF.

This clone was seen a handful of times. The chain couples TRBV5-1 to TRBJ1-5; unclear D gene. Germline CDR1 and CDR2: SGHRS and YFSETQ. The CDR3 totals 15 residues. Trimming pared 4 bases from V and 0 bases from J, leaving 11 bases between. The CDR3: CASSPSPNSNQPQHF. The CDR3 DNA sequence: TGCGCCAGCAGCCCCAGTCCCAATAGCAATCAGCCCCAGCATTTT.

This chain uses TRBV5-1 with TRBJ2-7; tentatively, D is TRBD1 (5 bases). Trimming shortened V by 4 bases and J by 2 bases, and 16 bases separated the two germline ends. The CDR3 runs 15 residues. The germline V gene encodes CDR1 SGHRS and CDR2 YFSETQ. The chain's CDR3 is CASSAQGRQTYEQYF. In DNA form, the CDR3 reads TGCGCCAGCAGCGCCCAGGGTCGCCAAACCTACGAGCAGTACTTC.

This chain links TRBV5-4 with TRBJ1-2, with D perhaps TRBD1 (5 bases). The germline gives CDR1 SGHNT, CDR2 YYREEE (reference sequence). The CDR3 length is 17 residues. V was pared by 0 bases and J by 0 bases, with 15 bases between. The CDR3 reads CASSLAGGAATNYGYTF. As DNA, the CDR3 is TGTGCCAGCAGCTTGGCTGGTGGGGCAGCTACTAACTATGGCTACACCTTC.

The rearrangement joins TRBV21-1 to TRBJ1-4. TRBV21-1 is flagged as a pseudogene. The CDR3 has 16 residues. In DNA form, the CDR3 reads TGTGCCAGCAGCCCTACCCCGACCGGGTATAATGAAAAACTGTTTTTT. Its translation: CASSPTPTGYNEKLFF.

V usage is TRBV20-1 and J usage is TRBJ1-5, with 7 bases fitting TRBD1. V was clipped by 3 bases and J by 5 bases; unmatched bases: 7. The CDR3 sequence is 14 residues long. Germline lookup yields CDR1 DFQATT and CDR2 SNEGSKA (reference sequence). This CDR3 is CSASSGTVYQPQHF. Here the CDR3 DNA reads TGCAGTGCTAGTTCCGGGACAGTTTATCAGCCCCAGCATTTT.

This clone has just a few counts. This rearrangement joins TRBV5-4 to TRBJ1-4; 7 nucleotides line up with TRBD1. The V gene end was trimmed by 0 bases and the J gene end by 8 bases; junction bases not matched to a gene: 4. The germline V gene encodes CDR1 SGHNT and CDR2 YYREEE (reference sequence). The CDR3 is 14 amino acids. The CDR3 loop reads CASSLDRGTEKLFF. CDR3 coding DNA: TGTGCCAGCAGCTTGGACAGGGGAACAGAAAAACTGTTTTTT.

The rearrangement uses TRBV3-1 (or the pseudogene TRBV3-2) and TRBJ2-1; D gene uncertain. Germline CDR1 is LGHDT and CDR2 is YNNKEL (reference sequence). With 10 bases removed from V and 0 bases from J, the gap between germline ends came to 10 bases. This CDR3 region has 13 residues. The CDR3 loop reads CATLESSYNEQFF. Here the CDR3 DNA reads TGTGCCACCCTCGAGAGCTCCTACAATGAGCAGTTCTTC.

This clone turned up a few times. The V gene is TRBV4-3, the J gene TRBJ1-5; D call uncertain. V lost 0 bases to trimming and J lost 5 bases, with 14 bases between them. Germline V gene sequence: CDR1 LGHNA, CDR2 YSLEER. The CDR3 has 16 residues. In nucleotides, the CDR3 is TGCGCCAGCAGCCAAGATACGGCGCCAGGTGATCAGCCCCAGCATTTT. It codes for CASSQDTAPGDQPQHF.

The V gene is TRBV30, the J gene TRBJ1-1; a weak D match, TRBD1 (6 bases). Germline assignment: CDR1 GTSNPN and CDR2 SVGIG (reference sequence). Trimming pared 4 bases from V and 4 bases from J, leaving 19 bases between. The CDR3 runs to 15 residues. CDR3 in DNA: TGTGCCTGGAAAGTCAGGGGCGATCGCGGCACTGAAGCTTTCTTT. Protein: CAWKVRGDRGTEAFF.

The genes are TRBV5-1 and TRBJ1-1; possible D gene TRBD1, 6 bases. The CDR3 is made up of 15 amino acids. V lost 4 bases and J lost 7, with 20 bases in between. The V gene's germline CDR1 is SGHRS and CDR2 YFSETQ. The CDR3 bases are TGCGCCAGCAGCACCTTACAGGGCCAGAGGGTTGAAGCTTTCTTT. Translation gives CASSTLQGQRVEAFF. The whole variable domain, remainder taken from reference TRBV5-1 and TRBJ1-1, is KAGVTQTPRYLIKTRGQQVTLSCSPISGHRSVSWYQQTPGQGLQFLFEYFSETQRNKGNFPGRFSGRQFSNSRSEMNVSTLELGDSALYLCASSTLQGQRVEAFFGQGTRLTVV.

The CDR3 sequence is CASSLAGTANQYF. The CDR3 DNA follows: TGTGCCAGCAGCTTAGCCGGGACAGCTAACCAGTACTTC. The chain couples TRBV7-2 to TRBJ2-7, with 7 nucleotides matching TRBD1. Germline V gene sequence: CDR1 SGHTA, CDR2 FQGNSA. V shed 0 bases and J 10 bases; nucleotides not matched to a gene: 6. This CDR3 contains 13 residues.